These 13 T cell receptor beta chains were all obtained from the same sample, sequenced in a study of Graves' ophthalmopathy and Graves' hyperthyroidism. The authors amplified TCR beta CDR3 regions, and they did so from RNA transcripts for repertoire sequencing. The workflow started with a first-round RT-PCR run with HTBI primers and then moved on to a second-round multiplex PCR. TCRdb processed the multiplex PCR reads anew with MiXCR; each CDR3 protein has one entry. This sample carries about 370,000 distinct CDR3 sequences, approximately 17% of them seen once, and the ten largest clones take 2% to 3%. Sequencing was performed on peripheral blood. The source is an adult woman with stable Graves' hyperthyroidism.

This clonotype was detected once. The CDR3 carries no conserved terminal phenylalanine or tryptophan, so it likely arises from a read error. The rearrangement joins TRBV5-8 to TRBJ2-6; D possibly corresponds to TRBD1 (6 bases). The CDR3 runs 20 residues. Per the germline V gene, CDR1 is SGHTS and CDR2 is YDEGEE. Trimming stripped 2 bases from V and 0 bases from J, with 21 bases between. The CDR3 here is CASSFAGSQGHRSGANVLTY. DNA for the CDR3: TGTGCCAGCAGCTTCGCAGGGTCACAGGGACATCGCTCTGGGGCCAACGTCCTGACTTAC.

This clonotype has a count of ten or more. The chain has TRBV12-3 or TRBV12-4 and TRBJ2-5; 10 positions match TRBD1. The CDR3 runs to 14 residues. V gave up 6 bases and J gave up 5 bases; unmatched junction bases: 6. CDR3 nucleotide sequence: TGTGCCAGCAGACTCGACAGGGGGCTGGAGACCCAGTACTTC. It specifies CASRLDRGLETQYF.

In its sample, this clonotype was seen many times. The chain carries TRBV29-1 and TRBJ2-7; D remains ambiguous. Trimming took 4 bases from V and 2 from J, leaving 9 bases between them. Germline loops: CDR1 SQVTM, CDR2 ANQGSEA. The CDR3 extends over 12 amino acids. The CDR3 is CSVALSPYEQYF. The DNA for the CDR3 is TGCAGCGTTGCGCTTTCCCCCTACGAGCAGTACTTC.

This clonotype came up many times. V gene TRBV20-1 combines with J gene TRBJ1-3; D uncertain. V was trimmed by 2 bases and J by 0 bases, leaving 8 bases between them. Germline CDR1 and CDR2: DFQATT and SNEGSKA (reference sequence). The CDR3 sequence is 14 residues long. CDR3 sequence (DNA): TGCAGTGCTAGATACGGTGTCTCTGGAAACACCATATATTTT. Translated: CSARYGVSGNTIYF.

Only a few counts were recorded for this clonotype. The J gene is TRBJ2-2, the V gene TRBV11-2, with D unclear. The CDR3 has 16 amino acids. Trimming took 5 bases from V and 4 from J, leaving 17 bases between them. The germline gives CDR1 SGHAT, CDR2 FQNNGV. CDR3 nucleotide sequence: TGTGCCAGCAGCCCCCGATTTGGCGGAGCCACCGGGGAGCTGTTTTTT. It translates to CASSPRFGGATGELFF. The whole variable domain, remainder taken from reference TRBV11-2 and TRBJ2-2, is EAGVAQSPRYKIIEKRQSVAFWCNPISGHATLYWYQQILGQGPKLLIQFQNNGVVDDSQLPKDRFSAERLKGVDSTLKIQPAKLEDSAVYLCASSPRFGGATGELFFGEGSRLTVL.

The table lists this clonotype with many counts. The genes are TRBV6-5 and TRBJ1-5; D not certain. The germline V gene encodes CDR1 MNHEY and CDR2 SVGAGI. V shed 2 bases and J shed 4 bases, with 9 bases lying between them. The CDR3 has 14 residues. CDR3 sequence (DNA): TGTGCCAGCAGTTACAGCGGAGGTAATCAGCCCCAGCATTTT. It translates to CASSYSGGNQPQHF.

The chain couples TRBV20-1 to TRBJ2-2, with a tentative D call TRBD2 (6 bases). Trimming took off 3 bases at V and 4 bases at J, with 12 bases between the two ends. The length of the CDR3 is 14 residues. Germline-derived CDR1 and CDR2 are DFQATT and SNEGSKA (reference sequence). The CDR3 DNA reads as TGCAGTGCTAGTTTCGGGGGACGCACCGGGGAGCTGTTTTTT. It codes for CSASFGGRTGELFF.

This chain uses TRBV3-1 with TRBJ2-7; 7 bases agree with TRBD1. The CDR3 runs 13 residues. Germline loops: CDR1 LGHDT, CDR2 YNNKEL (reference sequence). The ends lost 2 bases at V and 4 bases at J; junction bases unmatched: 2. DNA for the CDR3: TGTGCCAGCAGCCAATACAGGGGATACGAGCAGTACTTC. Its protein is CASSQYRGYEQYF.

This clonotype was counted ten times or more. The junction does not match germline at one end; this may be a read error. This chain connects TRBV28 to TRBJ2-7, with 7 bases fitting TRBD1. The CDR3 is 13 amino acids. The germline V gene encodes CDR1 MDHEN and CDR2 SYDVKM. CDR3 amino acids: CATGTDNPYEQHF. Here the CDR3 DNA reads TGTGCCACAGGGACAGACAACCCCTACGAGCAGCACTTC. Full variable domain (outside the CDR3, taken from reference TRBV28 and TRBJ2-7): DVKVTQSSRYLVKRTGEKVFLECVQDMDHENMFWYRQDPGLGLRLIYFSYDVKMKEKGDIPEGYSVSREKKERFSLILESASTNQTSMYLCATGTDNPYEQHFGPGTRLTVT.

This clonotype was detected many times. The rearrangement links TRBV6-2 or TRBV6-3 to TRBJ2-7, with a possible D match to TRBD2 (5 bases). CDR3 size: 14 residues. V lost 2 bases, J lost 2 bases, and 10 bases lay in between. Germline values: CDR1 MNHEY, CDR2 SVGEGT. The CDR3 DNA reads as TGTGCCAGCAGTTACGAGGACGGGGCCTACGAGCAGTACTTC. Its translation is CASSYEDGAYEQYF.

This clonotype was observed a few times. This chain uses TRBV20-1 with TRBJ2-4, with 12 bases lining up with TRBD1. The CDR3 totals 20 residues. Germline loops: CDR1 DFQATT, CDR2 SNEGSKA (reference sequence). The trim removed 2 bases at V and 8 bases at J, leaving 22 bases unmatched. CDR3 DNA sequence: TGCAGTGCTAGACCCCCACGACCGGGACAGGGGGCCCCTAACCCACACATTCAGTACTTC. This codes for CSARPPRPGQGAPNPHIQYF.

This clonotype came up many times. The V call is TRBV9, the J call TRBJ2-5; TRBD2 aligns across 9 bases. V lost 4 bases, J lost 5 bases, and 9 bases stayed unmatched. The CDR3 contains 15 residues. Germline V gene data show CDR1 as SGDLS and CDR2 as YYNGEE. The CDR3 DNA sequence: TGTGCCAGCAGCCCCCCCGGGACTAGCAGGGAGACCCAGTACTTC. Translation gives CASSPPGTSRETQYF.

On this clonotype: A single base separates this from a much larger clone, so it may be a read error. The J gene is TRBJ1-5, the V gene TRBV9; perhaps TRBD1 as D (5 bases). The germline V gene has CDR1 SGDLS and CDR2 YYNGEE. CDR3 size: 15 residues. V gave up 0 bases and J gave up 7 bases, with 14 bases separating them. CDR3 DNA: TGTGCCAGCAGCGTAGGAGGGGAACGATGGCAGCCCCAGCATTTT. This translates into CASSVGGERWQPQHF.